The 31 T cell receptor beta chains below were found in one sample sequenced in a study of blood T cell repertoires in COVID-19. TCRdb keeps only in-frame clones here, not all; method: immunoSEQ multiplex PCR. The data contain roughly 110,000 clones, around 85% of them singletons. Source material: peripheral blood. The receptors were sampled from a man between 45 and 60 years old with acute or convalescent COVID-19.

The table lists this clone with a count of one. The J gene is TRBJ1-1, the V gene TRBV19; D is undetermined. Germline V CDR1 and CDR2: LNHDA, SQIVND (reference sequence). The CDR3 totals 12 residues. V lost 5 bases to trimming and J lost 7 bases, with 11 bases between them. The CDR3 DNA reads TGTGCCAGTAGTCCCCGGGATTTTGAAGCTTTCTTT. As protein: CASSPRDFEAFF.

The rearrangement joins TRBV6-5 to TRBJ1-4, with 7 bases lining up with TRBD1. V trimming: 6 bases; J trimming: 7 bases; junction bases outside the gene matches: 8. CDR1 and CDR2 (germline): MNHEY, SVGAGI. CDR3 size: 14 residues. Written as DNA, the CDR3 is TGTGCCAGCAGCAGACAGGGAGTAAGTGAAAAACTGTTTTTT. Its protein product is CASSRQGVSEKLFF.

This chain links TRBV28 with TRBJ1-3; no firm D call. CDR3 length: 16 residues. Trimming shortened V by 5 bases and J by 9 bases, and 23 bases separated the two germline ends. CDR1 MDHEN and CDR2 SYDVKM come from the germline V gene. In DNA form, the CDR3 reads TGTGCCAGCAGTCCCCAGCCGGGAGTTTATTCAGGCACCATATATTTT. This gives the protein CASSPQPGVYSGTIYF.

The chain uses TRBV24-1 and TRBJ2-3, with a weak D call TRBD2 (6 bases). V gave up 1 base and J gave up 2 bases, with 12 bases separating them. CDR1 and CDR2 from the germline V gene are KGHDR and SFDVKD. This CDR3 spans 16 amino acids. The CDR3 here is CATSDFGGANTDTQYF. Here the CDR3 DNA reads TGTGCCACCAGTGATTTTGGAGGGGCCAACACAGATACGCAGTATTTT.

The chain joins TRBV4-1 to TRBJ2-2; no reliable D call. The V and J ends lost 0 bases and 9 bases respectively, with 17 bases between them. The CDR3 is made up of 16 amino acids. Germline V gene sequence: CDR1 MGHRA, CDR2 YSYEKL. The CDR3 DNA reads TGCGCCAGCAGCCAAGATCGTGTGTCAGGTCGAAGGGAGCTGTTTTTT. Amino acid sequence: CASSQDRVSGRRELFF.

The chain combines TRBV9 with TRBJ2-6, with D unresolved. There are 17 residues in the CDR3. V gave up 4 bases and J gave up 1 base, with 15 bases separating them. In germline, CDR1 is SGDLS, CDR2 YYNGEE. The CDR3 DNA reads as TGTGCCAGCAGCACCCAAACTGTCCTATCTGGGGCCAACGTCCTGACTTTC. It yields the protein CASSTQTVLSGANVLTF.

This rearrangement joins TRBV10-3 to TRBJ2-7; a weak D match, TRBD2 (6 bases). V was pared by 4 bases and J by 5 bases, with 6 bases between. The CDR3 sequence is 11 residues long. The germline gives CDR1 ENHRY, CDR2 SYGVKD. CDR3 protein: CAISAGDEQYV. In nucleotides, the CDR3 is TGTGCCATCAGTGCGGGGGACGAGCAGTACGTC.

The CDR3 is CASSFAGRGDTEAFF. The CDR3 nucleotides read TGTGCCAGCTCATTCGCGGGGCGCGGGGACACTGAAGCTTTCTTT. The chain is built from TRBV18 and TRBJ1-1, with D possibly matching TRBD1 (5 bases). CDR3 length equals 15 residues. V was clipped by 5 bases and J by 3 bases, with 16 bases between them. CDR1 and CDR2 from the germline V gene are KGHSH and LQKENI.

This chain connects TRBV6-6 to TRBJ1-4; TRBD1 might be the D (6 bases). With 6 bases removed from V and 8 bases from J, the gap between germline ends came to 13 bases. The germline V gene has CDR1 MNHNY and CDR2 SVGAGI (reference sequence). The CDR3 extends over 13 amino acids. The chain's CDR3 is CASRDREAEKLFF. In DNA form, the CDR3 reads TGTGCCAGCAGGGACAGAGAGGCCGAAAAACTGTTTTTT.

This clone has a single count. The chain recombines TRBV24-1 with TRBJ2-1, with 9 bases aligning to TRBD1. Germline assignment: CDR1 KGHDR and CDR2 SFDVKD. V shed 5 bases and J 6 bases; nucleotides not matched to a gene: 7. This CDR3 is 15 amino acids long. The CDR3 DNA reads as TGTGCCACCAGTGGGACCGGGACAGGGAGCAATGAGCAGTTCTTC. The encoded protein is CATSGTGTGSNEQFF.

The chain combines TRBV5-1 with TRBJ1-2; 8 nucleotides line up with TRBD1. From germline, CDR1 is SGHRS and CDR2 YFSETQ. The ends lost 4 bases at V and 10 bases at J; junction bases unmatched: 9. CDR3 length: 13 amino acids. CDR3 coding DNA: TGCGCCAGCAGCCCCTCGACAGGGGCCGACTACACCTTC. This encodes CASSPSTGADYTF.

The J gene is TRBJ1-3, the V gene TRBV28; 8 nucleotides match TRBD1. V lost 5 bases to trimming and J lost 4 bases; unmatched junction nucleotides: 4. CDR3 length: 14 residues. CDR1 is MDHEN, CDR2 SYDVKM, per germline. CDR3 region: CASSRQGSGNTIYF. As DNA, the CDR3 is TGTGCCAGCAGTCGACAGGGGTCGGGAAACACCATATATTTT.

The chain uses TRBV9 and TRBJ1-5; tentatively, D is TRBD1 (6 bases). This CDR3 region has 15 residues. V was shortened by 4 bases and J by 3 bases, with 14 bases between the two germline ends. Germline CDR1 is SGDLS and CDR2 is YYNGEE. CDR3: CASSPSNRVNQPQHF. As DNA, the CDR3 is TGTGCCAGCAGCCCTTCTAACAGGGTCAATCAGCCCCAGCATTTT.

The chain employs TRBV30 and TRBJ1-1, with D perhaps matching TRBD1 (5 bases). Germline V gene data show CDR1 as GTSNPN and CDR2 as SVGIG (reference sequence). V lost 4 bases and J lost 4, with 13 bases in between. CDR3 length: 13 residues. The CDR3 loop is CAWIRPGGTEAFF. The CDR3 nucleotides read TGTGCCTGGATTCGTCCGGGGGGCACTGAAGCTTTCTTT.

V and J are TRBV5-4 and TRBJ2-7; 13 bases are shared with TRBD2. CDR3 length equals 16 residues. V was clipped by 4 bases and J by 3 bases; unmatched bases: 7. Germline V gene sequence: CDR1 SGHNT, CDR2 YYREEE (reference sequence). The CDR3 sequence is CASSPGTSGDIYEQYF. CDR3 DNA sequence: TGTGCCAGCAGCCCTGGGACTAGCGGGGACATCTACGAGCAGTACTTC. The full variable domain, rest sourced from reference TRBV5-4 and TRBJ2-7, is ETGVTQSPTHLIKTRGQQVTLRCSSQSGHNTVSWYQQALGQGPQFIFQYYREEENGRGNFPPRFSGLQFPNYSSELNVNALELDDSALYLCASSPGTSGDIYEQYFGPGTRLTVT.

The chain carries TRBV9 and TRBJ1-5, with 9 nucleotides matching TRBD1. This CDR3 spans 14 amino acids. Trimming removed 3 bases from V and 4 bases from J; junction bases left unmatched: 2. CDR1 and CDR2 (germline): SGDLS, YYNGEE. CDR3 DNA sequence: TGTGCCAGCAGCGGAGGGACAGGGAATCAGCCCCAGCATTTT. Translation: CASSGGTGNQPQHF.

The gene calls are TRBV19 and TRBJ1-3; D is perhaps TRBD1 (5 bases). This CDR3 has 16 residues. The V and J ends lost 5 bases and 0 bases respectively, with 14 bases between them. Per the germline V gene, CDR1 is LNHDA and CDR2 is SQIVND (reference sequence). CDR3 nucleotide sequence: TGTGCCAGTAGTGAGACAGCAGTGGACTCTGGAAACACCATATATTTT. Amino acid sequence: CASSETAVDSGNTIYF.

The V call is TRBV6-1, the J call TRBJ2-4; D is possibly TRBD2 (6 bases). CDR3 length: 15 residues. V lost 1 base and J 5 bases, leaving 12 bases between the germline ends. Per the germline V gene, CDR1 is MNHNS and CDR2 is SASEGT. CDR3 amino acids: CASSEVSGSQNIQYF. The CDR3 bases are TGTGCCAGCAGTGAAGTATCCGGGAGTCAAAACATTCAGTACTTC.

The chain uses TRBV19 and TRBJ1-1; 9 positions match TRBD1. Per germline, CDR1 LNHDA and CDR2 SQIVND (reference sequence). The V gene end was trimmed by 7 bases and the J gene end by 1 base; junction bases not matched to a gene: 10. The CDR3 has 16 amino acids. CDR3: CASTPLPGQGNTEAFF. CDR3 nucleotide sequence: TGTGCCAGTACCCCTCTCCCGGGACAGGGGAACACTGAAGCTTTCTTT. The full variable domain, its missing parts supplied by reference TRBV19 and TRBJ1-1, is DGGITQSPKYLFRKEGQNVTLSCEQNLNHDAMYWYRQDPGQGLRLIYYSQIVNDFQKGDIAEGYSVSREKKESFPLTVTSAQKNPTAFYLCASTPLPGQGNTEAFFGQGTRLTVV.

The chain couples TRBV6-6 to TRBJ2-7; 9 bases map to TRBD1. V lost 6 bases to trimming and J lost 5 bases; unmatched junction nucleotides: 8. This CDR3 contains 14 residues. Germline lookup yields CDR1 MNHNY and CDR2 SVGAGI (reference sequence). CDR3 region: CASSTGTGSHEQYF. The CDR3 nucleotides are TGTGCCAGCAGCACCGGGACAGGGTCACACGAGCAGTACTTC.

This sequence joins TRBV18 and TRBJ1-2, with D possibly TRBD1 on 5 matching bases. The length of the CDR3 is 15 residues. V lost 2 bases to trimming and J lost 0 bases, with 10 bases between them. Per the germline V gene, CDR1 is KGHSH and CDR2 is LQKENI. The CDR3 spells CASSPDSRSNYGYTF. For the CDR3, the DNA is TGTGCCAGCTCACCAGACAGCCGCTCTAACTATGGCTACACCTTC.

The chain is built from TRBV6-1 and TRBJ2-1, with D perhaps matching TRBD2 (6 bases). CDR1 and CDR2 (germline): MNHNS, SASEGT. V was cut by 2 bases and J by 6 bases, with 8 bases left in between. The CDR3 sequence is 13 residues long. CDR3 DNA: TGTGCCAGCAGTGAATACGGGGGCAATGAGCAGTTCTTC. Its protein product is CASSEYGGNEQFF.

The genes are TRBV3-1 (or the pseudogene TRBV3-2) and TRBJ1-5, with D perhaps matching TRBD1 (5 bases). Trimming took off 0 bases at V and 0 bases at J, with 12 bases between the two ends. Germline CDR1 and CDR2: LGHDT and YNNKEL (reference sequence). CDR3 length equals 17 residues. CDR3 residues: CASSQDYGGVSNQPQHF. Here the CDR3 DNA reads TGTGCCAGCAGCCAAGATTACGGGGGGGTTAGCAATCAGCCCCAGCATTTT.

This chain joins TRBV5-5 and TRBJ2-7; 9 nucleotides match TRBD2. V was clipped by 1 base and J by 3 bases; unmatched bases: 8. From germline, CDR1 is SGHKS and CDR2 YYEKEE (reference sequence). The CDR3 is 16 residues long. In DNA form, the CDR3 reads TGTGCCAGCAGCTTGAGAGCGGGGGGTACCCTCTACGAGCAGTACTTC. This codes for CASSLRAGGTLYEQYF. The whole variable domain, filled in from reference TRBV5-5 and TRBJ2-7, reads DAGVTQSPTHLIKTRGQQVTLRCSPISGHKSVSWYQQVLGQGPQFIFQYYEKEERGRGNFPDRFSARQFPNYSSELNVNALLLGDSALYLCASSLRAGGTLYEQYFGPGTRLTVT.

This clone was seen once. The rearrangement links TRBV30 to TRBJ1-5, with a possible D match to TRBD1 (6 bases). The ends were cut back, 4 bases at V and 3 bases at J, with 7 bases in the middle. This CDR3 has 12 amino acids. Per germline, CDR1 GTSNPN and CDR2 SVGIG (reference sequence). The CDR3 nucleotides are TGTGCCTGGAACAGGGACAATCAGCCCCAGCATTTT. Translation gives CAWNRDNQPQHF.

The chain couples TRBV5-4 to TRBJ2-5, with D possibly being TRBD2 (6 bases). Per the germline V gene, CDR1 is SGHNT and CDR2 is YYREEE (reference sequence). The germline V and J ends were trimmed by 2 bases and 1 base, with 12 bases remaining between them. The CDR3 is made up of 15 amino acids. Written as DNA, the CDR3 is TGTGCCAGCAGCTTAGATCGGGGGAGCCAAGAGACCCAGTACTTC. The encoded protein is CASSLDRGSQETQYF.

This rearrangement joins TRBV3-1 (or the pseudogene TRBV3-2) to TRBJ2-1; TRBD2 aligns across 7 bases. Germline lookup yields CDR1 LGHDT and CDR2 YNNKEL (reference sequence). This CDR3 region has 14 residues. V was clipped by 3 bases and J by 9 bases; unmatched bases: 8. The CDR3 nucleotides are TGTGCCAGCAGCCATCGGGCCAGCGGGGCTGAGCAGTTCTTC. It is translated as CASSHRASGAEQFF.

The chain employs TRBV28 and TRBJ1-2; 8 bases agree with TRBD1. V was pared by 8 bases and J by 7 bases, with 6 bases of the junction left unmatched. The germline CDR1 and CDR2 sequences are MDHEN and SYDVKM. The CDR3 runs to 12 residues. The CDR3 DNA sequence: TGTGCCAGCGGGAGCGACAGGGGTGGCTACACCTTC. Protein sequence: CASGSDRGGYTF.

The rearrangement joins TRBV9 to TRBJ2-1; TRBD2 might be the D (6 bases). V was pared by 0 bases and J by 4 bases, with 11 bases between. The CDR3 contains 15 residues. From germline, CDR1 is SGDLS and CDR2 YYNGEE. CDR3 loop: CASSVGGVLYNEQFF. For the CDR3, the DNA is TGTGCCAGCAGCGTAGGGGGGGTCTTATACAATGAGCAGTTCTTC.

About this clone: The sample contains more than one DNA sequence encoding this CDR3. The chain is built from TRBV5-1 and TRBJ1-1; D perhaps matches TRBD1 (6 bases). CDR1 is SGHRS, CDR2 YFSETQ, per germline. The length of the CDR3 is 14 residues. V lost 0 bases to trimming and J lost 2 bases, with 8 bases between them. CDR3 sequence (DNA): TGCGCCAGCAGCTTGGCACAGGGTAACACTGAAGCTTTCTTT. This translates into CASSLAQGNTEAFF. The variable domain in full, with the rest retrieved from reference TRBV5-1 and TRBJ1-1, is KAGVTQTPRYLIKTRGQQVTLSCSPISGHRSVSWYQQTPGQGLQFLFEYFSETQRNKGNFPGRFSGRQFSNSRSEMNVSTLELGDSALYLCASSLAQGNTEAFFGQGTRLTVV.

The rearrangement links TRBV15 to TRBJ1-2; 10 bases are shared with TRBD1. Looked up from germline, CDR1 is LNHNV and CDR2 is YYDKDF (reference sequence). Losses at the gene ends were 2 bases for V and 8 bases for J; bases not matched to a gene: 8. This CDR3 spans 15 amino acids. DNA for the CDR3: TGTGCCACCAGCAGATCGGGACAGGGGATAGTCGGCTACACCTTC. Its protein product is CATSRSGQGIVGYTF.